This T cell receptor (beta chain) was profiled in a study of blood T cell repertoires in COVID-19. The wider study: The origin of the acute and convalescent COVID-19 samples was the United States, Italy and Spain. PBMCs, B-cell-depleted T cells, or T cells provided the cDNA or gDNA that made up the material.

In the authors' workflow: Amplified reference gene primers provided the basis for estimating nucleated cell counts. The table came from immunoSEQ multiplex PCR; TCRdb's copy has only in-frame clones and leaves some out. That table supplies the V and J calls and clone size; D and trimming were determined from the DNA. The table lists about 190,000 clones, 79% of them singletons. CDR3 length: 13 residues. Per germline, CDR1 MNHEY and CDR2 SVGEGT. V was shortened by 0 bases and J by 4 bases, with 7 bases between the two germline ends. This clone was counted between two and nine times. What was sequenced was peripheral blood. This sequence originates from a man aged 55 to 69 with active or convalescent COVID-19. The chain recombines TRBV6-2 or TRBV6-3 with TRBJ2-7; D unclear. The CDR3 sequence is CASSYSLGYEQYF. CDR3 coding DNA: TGTGCCAGCAGTTACTCCCTCGGGTACGAGCAGTACTTC.